A single sample is the source of the 26 T cell receptor beta chains below, sequenced in a study of T cell responses to AZD1222 COVID-19 vaccine. The assay was immunoSEQ multiplex PCR, and TCRdb's table has in-frame clones only and misses some. The sample contains 80,000 to 100,000 clones, roughly 88% of which appear only once. The sample consisted of peripheral blood, taken 28 days after the second AZD1222 dose. All receptors derive from an adult who received the AZD1222 COVID-19 vaccine.

This clone was counted a single time. This rearrangement joins TRBV11-3 to TRBJ2-5; 15 bases align to TRBD2. The trim removed 1 base at V and 2 bases at J, leaving 2 bases unmatched. The germline V gene encodes CDR1 SGHNT and CDR2 YENEEA. The length of the CDR3 is 17 residues. DNA for the CDR3: TGTGCCAGCAGCTTAGGGACTAGCGGGAGGGTACAAGAGACCCAGTACTTC. This translates into CASSLGTSGRVQETQYF.

The chain has TRBV5-4 and TRBJ2-3; 8 bases align to TRBD2. CDR1 and CDR2 (germline): SGHNT, YYREEE (reference sequence). V lost 4 bases and J lost 0; bases outside the gene matches: 7. CDR3 length: 16 amino acids. CDR3 coding DNA: TGTGCCAGCAGCAGGCCCGGGACTAGTAGCACAGATACGCAGTATTTT. It translates to CASSRPGTSSTDTQYF.

The gene calls are TRBV6-2 or TRBV6-3 and TRBJ1-4; tentative D call: TRBD1 (5 bases). V lost 2 bases, J lost 8 bases, and 15 bases lay in between. Germline V gives CDR1 MNHEY, CDR2 SVGEGT. There are 15 residues in the CDR3. The CDR3 loop reads CASSYGAGRGEKLFF. In nucleotides, the CDR3 is TGTGCCAGCAGTTACGGGGCGGGGCGCGGCGAAAAACTGTTTTTT.

The V gene is TRBV19, the J gene TRBJ2-2, with a tentative D call TRBD2 (7 bases). Trimming shortened V by 7 bases and J by 4 bases, and 16 bases separated the two germline ends. CDR3 length: 15 residues. In germline, CDR1 is LNHDA, CDR2 SQIVND (reference sequence). CDR3 sequence: CASTGAGDVTGELFF. The CDR3 coding sequence is TGTGCCAGTACAGGGGCGGGAGATGTCACCGGGGAGCTGTTTTTT.

The V and J genes are TRBV5-4 and TRBJ2-1, with 7 bases lining up with TRBD2. V lost 0 bases to trimming and J lost 2 bases; unmatched junction nucleotides: 2. Germline V gives CDR1 SGHNT, CDR2 YYREEE (reference sequence). The CDR3 is made up of 15 amino acids. CDR3 in amino acids: CASSLGGSTYNEQFF. Written as DNA, the CDR3 is TGTGCCAGCAGCTTGGGCGGGAGCACCTACAATGAGCAGTTCTTC.

This chain links TRBV25-1 with TRBJ2-7; the D gene is possibly TRBD2 (6 bases). Germline V gene lookup returns CDR1 MGHDK and CDR2 SYGVNS. V was trimmed by 6 bases and J by 0 bases, leaving 15 bases between them. This CDR3 spans 15 amino acids. As DNA, the CDR3 is TGTGCCAGCAGCTTGCGGGGAACCTGCTCCTACGAGCAGTACTTC. This sequence encodes CASSLRGTCSYEQYF.

CDR3 amino acids: CASSVGPTFVKNIQYF. As DNA, the CDR3 is TGTGCCAGCAGCGTGGGACCGACTTTCGTCAAAAACATTCAGTACTTC. The chain is built from TRBV7-9 and TRBJ2-4, with D perhaps being TRBD1 or TRBD2 (5 bases each). V was clipped by 5 bases and J by 3 bases, with 17 bases between them. Germline V gene lookup returns CDR1 SEHNR and CDR2 FQNEAQ (reference sequence). This CDR3 comprises 16 residues.

The chain has TRBV3-1 (or the pseudogene TRBV3-2) and TRBJ2-1, with D uncertain. V dropped 3 bases and J dropped 8 bases, with 11 bases sitting between them. The CDR3 sequence is 13 residues long. Per germline, CDR1 LGHDT and CDR2 YNNKEL (reference sequence). DNA for the CDR3: TGTGCCAGCAGCCAGGAGATGGGGTATGAGCAGTTCTTC. As protein: CASSQEMGYEQFF.

This clone appeared a single time. The J gene is TRBJ2-5, the V gene TRBV25-1; D might be TRBD2 (5 bases). Per germline, CDR1 MGHDK and CDR2 SYGVNS. The CDR3 extends over 15 amino acids. Trimming pared 10 bases from V and 0 bases from J, leaving 18 bases between. This CDR3 is CAKSGERTDQETQYF. The CDR3 DNA reads as TGTGCCAAGTCTGGGGAGCGGACGGACCAAGAGACCCAGTACTTC. Filled out from reference TRBV25-1 and TRBJ2-5, the complete variable domain reads EADIYQTPRYLVIGTGKKITLECSQTMGHDKMYWYQQDPGMELHLIHYSYGVNSTEKGDLSSESTVSRIRTEHFPLTLESARPSHTSQYLCAKSGERTDQETQYFGPGTRLLVL.

The chain has TRBV28 and TRBJ2-2; no definite D call. The CDR3 is 13 amino acids. Deletions cut 5 bases from V and 6 bases from J, with 10 bases between. Germline V gene sequence: CDR1 MDHEN, CDR2 SYDVKM. The CDR3 region is CASSPRTSGELFF. Here the CDR3 DNA reads TGTGCCAGCAGTCCCAGGACCTCCGGGGAGCTGTTTTTT. The variable domain in full, with the rest retrieved from reference TRBV28 and TRBJ2-2, is DVKVTQSSRYLVKRTGEKVFLECVQDMDHENMFWYRQDPGLGLRLIYFSYDVKMKEKGDIPEGYSVSREKKERFSLILESASTNQTSMYLCASSPRTSGELFFGEGSRLTVL.

V and J are TRBV29-1 and TRBJ1-3; D gene uncertain. V gave up 4 bases and J gave up 0 bases, with 7 bases separating them. The CDR3 has 13 amino acids. CDR1 is SQVTM, CDR2 ANQGSEA, per germline. This chain's CDR3 is CSVVPYSGNTIYF. Here the CDR3 DNA reads TGCAGCGTTGTGCCCTACTCTGGAAACACCATATATTTT.

J is TRBJ2-3 and V is TRBV4-3; 12 nucleotides line up with TRBD1. CDR3 length equals 15 residues. Germline loops: CDR1 LGHNA, CDR2 YSLEER. The ends lost 4 bases at V and 5 bases at J; junction bases unmatched: 4. The CDR3 reads CASSLGTGGIDTQYF. CDR3 bases: TGCGCCAGCAGCCTCGGGACAGGGGGCATAGATACGCAGTATTTT.

The rearrangement links TRBV5-1 to TRBJ1-6; 7 bases align to TRBD1. Trimming cost V 3 bases and J 7 bases; bases outside gene matches: 10. CDR3 length: 16 amino acids. Germline CDR1 is SGHRS and CDR2 is YFSETQ. DNA for the CDR3: TGCGCCAGCAGCTCCCTCCGGGACAGAGGAAATTCACCCCTCCACTTT. Translated, it gives CASSSLRDRGNSPLHF.

The CDR3 bases are TGTGCCACCAGTGGGGGACTAGCGGGATCGTACAATGAGCAGTTCTTC. Its protein is CATSGGLAGSYNEQFF. The chain joins TRBV24-1 to TRBJ2-1, with 13 bases identical to TRBD2. With V trimmed by 5 bases and J by 4 bases, 4 bases remained unmatched. CDR3 length equals 16 residues. The germline gives CDR1 KGHDR, CDR2 SFDVKD.

This rearrangement joins TRBV3-1 (or the pseudogene TRBV3-2) to TRBJ2-6; no definite D call. The length of the CDR3 is 14 residues. The ends were cut back, 4 bases at V and 0 bases at J, with 4 bases in the middle. Per germline, CDR1 LGHDT and CDR2 YNNKEL (reference sequence). The CDR3 DNA sequence: TGTGCCAGCAGCCCTTACTCTGGGGCCAACGTCCTGACTTTC. Its translation: CASSPYSGANVLTF.

The rearrangement uses TRBV10-2 and TRBJ2-3; no clear D. Germline V gene sequence: CDR1 WSHSY, CDR2 SAAADI. The CDR3 is made up of 16 amino acids. Trimming took off 5 bases at V and 0 bases at J, with 15 bases between the two ends. CDR3 region: CASSKNPASSTDTQYF. Here the CDR3 DNA reads TGCGCCAGCAGTAAAAACCCGGCCTCCAGCACAGATACGCAGTATTTT.

J is TRBJ2-1 and V is TRBV5-1; 8 bases line up with TRBD2. This CDR3 is 17 amino acids long. The J segment lost 0 bases and the V segment lost 0 bases, leaving 5 bases of the junction unmatched. In germline, CDR1 is SGHRS, CDR2 YFSETQ. The CDR3 DNA is TGCGCCAGCAGCTTGGGGCCTAGCGGGCTCTCCTACAATGAGCAGTTCTTC. As protein: CASSLGPSGLSYNEQFF.

The genes are TRBV19 and TRBJ1-3, with TRBD1 as a possible D gene (6 bases). The CDR3 runs 14 residues. Between the trimmed V and J ends, which lost 6 bases and 0 bases, there was a span of 9 bases. CDR1 is LNHDA and CDR2 is SQIVND in the germline V gene (reference sequence). The DNA of the CDR3 is TGTGCCAGTAGGACAGGATACTCTGGAAACACCATATATTTT. Amino acids: CASRTGYSGNTIYF.

The chain uses TRBV3-1 (or the pseudogene TRBV3-2) and TRBJ1-4, with D perhaps matching TRBD1 (6 bases). V was cut by 3 bases and J by 7 bases, with 15 bases left in between. The CDR3 is made up of 15 amino acids. Germline-derived CDR1 and CDR2 are LGHDT and YNNKEL (reference sequence). The CDR3 bases are TGTGCCAGCAGCCATCGACAGGCTCGAGGTGAAAAACTGTTTTTT. The encoded protein is CASSHRQARGEKLFF.

This clone was counted between two and nine times. The chain joins TRBV19 to TRBJ1-6; D is ambiguous. V was pared by 7 bases and J by 9 bases, with 16 bases between. The CDR3 is made up of 14 amino acids. Germline-derived CDR1 and CDR2 are LNHDA and SQIVND (reference sequence). The DNA of the CDR3 is TGTGCCAGTAATTCCGGACTTGAGCCTTCACCCCTCCACTTT. Translated: CASNSGLEPSPLHF.

V is TRBV5-1 and J is TRBJ2-7; no reliable D call. Trimming pared 4 bases from V and 3 bases from J, leaving 14 bases between. This CDR3 comprises 14 residues. Germline assignment: CDR1 SGHRS and CDR2 YFSETQ. Here the CDR3 reads CASSESATRYEQYF. DNA of the CDR3: TGCGCCAGCAGCGAGTCAGCTACTCGCTACGAGCAGTACTTC. The whole variable domain, filled in from reference TRBV5-1 and TRBJ2-7, reads KAGVTQTPRYLIKTRGQQVTLSCSPISGHRSVSWYQQTPGQGLQFLFEYFSETQRNKGNFPGRFSGRQFSNSRSEMNVSTLELGDSALYLCASSESATRYEQYFGPGTRLTVT.

The CDR3 spells CASSSNAGGEKLFF. The CDR3 coding sequence is TGTGCCAGCAGCTCAAACGCGGGCGGTGAAAAACTGTTTTTT. This sequence joins TRBV7-9 and TRBJ1-4; D unclear. In germline, CDR1 is SEHNR, CDR2 FQNEAQ (reference sequence). Trimming shortened V by 4 bases and J by 7 bases, and 13 bases separated the two germline ends. This CDR3 has 14 amino acids.

This clone is a singleton in its sample. This rearrangement joins TRBV28 to TRBJ1-2; 10 bases agree with TRBD1. V lost 4 bases and J lost 7; bases outside the gene matches: 9. The germline CDR1 and CDR2 sequences are MDHEN and SYDVKM. CDR3 size: 15 residues. This chain's CDR3 is CASSSLTGGAGGYTF. CDR3 nucleotide sequence: TGTGCCAGCAGTTCGTTGACAGGGGGCGCGGGTGGCTACACCTTC.

Relative to its sample, this clone is medium-sized. The chain recombines TRBV7-9 with TRBJ2-7; D is undetermined. Trimming cost V 9 bases and J 6 bases, with 18 bases left between them. The CDR3 has 13 amino acids. Germline V gene sequence: CDR1 SEHNR, CDR2 FQNEAQ (reference sequence). The CDR3 reads CASRIDGLGEQYF. In nucleotides, the CDR3 is TGTGCCAGTCGAATCGACGGCCTGGGCGAGCAGTACTTC.

This clone occurred once. The chain joins TRBV9 to TRBJ2-2; TRBD2 might be the D (6 bases). Trimming shortened V by 0 bases and J by 3 bases, and 6 bases separated the two germline ends. Germline assignment: CDR1 SGDLS and CDR2 YYNGEE. This CDR3 is built from 14 residues. The CDR3 nucleotides are TGTGCCAGCAGCGTAGGGAGGGACACCGGGGAGCTGTTTTTT. Translation gives CASSVGRDTGELFF.

This chain joins TRBV27 and TRBJ1-5; maybe TRBD1 (6 bases). Trimming shortened V by 3 bases and J by 7 bases, and 10 bases separated the two germline ends. The germline gives CDR1 MNHEY, CDR2 SMNVEV (reference sequence). The CDR3 has 13 residues. This CDR3 is CASSFQGWQPQHF. For the CDR3, the DNA is TGTGCCAGCAGTTTTCAGGGGTGGCAGCCCCAGCATTTT.